The 20 T cell receptor beta chains given below trace back to one sample, sequenced in a study of blood T cells in healthy people across ages. Then a second PCR, running roughly 7 to 11 cycles, was carried out with a sample-barcoded 5' primer and a J-beta primer mix. Using its own MiXCR run on the 5' RACE reads, TCRdb lists one record per CDR3 protein. Among approximately 850,000 distinct CDR3 sequences, roughly 44% were seen once, and the ten largest hold around 18%. What was sequenced was blood. The origin of the receptors is a man aged 55 to 70 in good health.

The V call is TRBV6-6, the J call TRBJ2-7; the D gene is possibly TRBD1 (5 bases). CDR1 and CDR2 from the germline V gene are MNHNY and SVGAGI (reference sequence). This CDR3 spans 15 amino acids. V lost 6 bases and J lost 1, with 16 bases in between. The CDR3 DNA follows: TGTGCCAGCAGCCGACGGACATACCTTTCCTACGAGCAGTACTTC. This sequence encodes CASSRRTYLSYEQYF.

V gene TRBV10-3 combines with J gene TRBJ1-1, with 8 bases matching TRBD1. From germline, CDR1 is ENHRY and CDR2 SYGVKD. The CDR3 is 15 amino acids. Trimming cost V 0 bases and J 2 bases; bases outside gene matches: 2. CDR3 protein: CAISESDRANTEAFF. CDR3 in DNA: TGTGCCATCAGTGAGTCGGACAGGGCCAACACTGAAGCTTTCTTT.

The chain is built from TRBV7-2 and TRBJ1-1; 11 bases are a match to TRBD1. The CDR3 is 16 residues long. Unmatched junction bases numbered 6, after V lost 5 bases and J lost 1 base. The germline CDR1 and CDR2 sequences are SGHTA and FQGNSA. CDR3 in DNA: TGTGCCAGCAGCGCGGACAGGGGGCTGGGGAACACTGAAGCTTTCTTT. Its protein product is CASSADRGLGNTEAFF. The whole variable domain, remainder taken from reference TRBV7-2 and TRBJ1-1, is GAGVSQSPSNKVTEKGKDVELRCDPISGHTALYWYRQSLGQGLEFLIYFQGNSAPDKSGLPSDRFSAERTGGSVSTLTIQRTQQEDSAVYLCASSADRGLGNTEAFFGQGTRLTVV.

This clonotype was picked up a small number of times. The chain uses TRBV6-1 and TRBJ2-5, with no clear D. Trimming removed 4 bases from V and 0 bases from J, with 9 bases in between. The CDR3 is made up of 14 amino acids. Germline-derived CDR1 and CDR2 are MNHNS and SASEGT. Here the CDR3 reads CASSVAPYQETQYF. CDR3 DNA: TGTGCCAGCAGTGTGGCCCCGTACCAAGAGACCCAGTACTTC.

This clonotype was recorded many times. The rearrangement joins TRBV6-2 or TRBV6-3 to TRBJ1-6; the D is unclear. The CDR3 is 14 amino acids. V gave up 6 bases and J gave up 8 bases, with 14 bases separating them. Germline V lookup: CDR1 MNHEY, CDR2 SVGEGT. The CDR3 nucleotides are TGTGCCAGCAGCCCCCCGGATTTGGATTCACCCCTCCACTTT. It is translated as CASSPPDLDSPLHF.

This rearrangement joins TRBV28 to TRBJ1-4; TRBD1 matches 9 bases. The CDR3 length is 15 residues. Germline V gene sequence: CDR1 MDHEN, CDR2 SYDVKM. The ends lost 8 bases at V and 4 bases at J; junction bases unmatched: 8. As DNA, the CDR3 is TGTGCCAGCCGAACGGCGGGACAGGGTAATGAAAAACTGTTTTTT. It is translated as CASRTAGQGNEKLFF. Full variable domain (missing parts from reference TRBV28 and TRBJ1-4): DVKVTQSSRYLVKRTGEKVFLECVQDMDHENMFWYRQDPGLGLRLIYFSYDVKMKEKGDIPEGYSVSREKKERFSLILESASTNQTSMYLCASRTAGQGNEKLFFGSGTQLSVL.

This clonotype was seen only a few times. The chain joins TRBV20-1 to TRBJ1-4; D remains ambiguous. The V end lost 0 bases, the J end lost 8 bases, and 16 bases lay between the germline ends. The CDR3 has 15 residues. Germline CDR1 and CDR2: DFQATT and SNEGSKA (reference sequence). CDR3 DNA sequence: TGCAGTGCTAGAGAGGAAATCGTGCGAATGGAAAAACTGTTTTTT. It yields the protein CSAREEIVRMEKLFF.

V gene TRBV7-2 combines with J gene TRBJ1-2; D is perhaps TRBD1 (5 bases). The V end was cut by 5 bases, the J end by 2 bases, with 9 bases between. CDR1 is SGHTA and CDR2 is FQGNSA in the germline V gene. The CDR3 contains 13 residues. CDR3: CASSAGKNYGYTF. The CDR3 DNA is TGTGCCAGCAGCGCAGGGAAGAACTATGGCTACACCTTC. The whole variable domain, filled in from reference TRBV7-2 and TRBJ1-2, reads GAGVSQSPSNKVTEKGKDVELRCDPISGHTALYWYRQSLGQGLEFLIYFQGNSAPDKSGLPSDRFSAERTGGSVSTLTIQRTQQEDSAVYLCASSAGKNYGYTFGSGTRLTVV.

The rearrangement joins TRBV20-1 to TRBJ1-6; 8 bases are shared with TRBD1. The trim removed 3 bases at V and 9 bases at J, leaving 7 bases unmatched. This CDR3 region has 14 residues. The germline CDR1 and CDR2 sequences are DFQATT and SNEGSKA (reference sequence). CDR3 bases: TGCAGTGCTAGGCCGACAGGGGAATCTTCACCCCTCCACTTT. It is translated as CSARPTGESSPLHF.

V and J are TRBV6-2 or TRBV6-3 and TRBJ2-1; TRBD2 agrees at 8 bases. The CDR3 runs 15 residues. V lost 6 bases and J lost 6; bases outside the gene matches: 10. Germline-derived CDR1 and CDR2 are MNHEY and SVGEGT. This chain's CDR3 is CASSLSGTSPNEQFF. The CDR3, as DNA: TGTGCCAGCAGCCTTAGCGGGACCTCCCCCAATGAGCAGTTCTTC.

The chain recombines TRBV10-3 with TRBJ1-2, with D perhaps matching TRBD1 (5 bases). The CDR3 covers 13 residues. Germline CDR1 is ENHRY and CDR2 is SYGVKD. Deletions cut 4 bases from V and 4 bases from J, with 10 bases between. Written as DNA, the CDR3 is TGTGCCATCAGTGCTTCTGGGGGCTATGGCTACACCTTC. As protein: CAISASGGYGYTF.

The chain is built from TRBV13 and TRBJ2-5; tentatively, D is TRBD1 or TRBD2 (6 bases each). Germline V gene data show CDR1 as PRHDT and CDR2 as FYEKMQ (reference sequence). The V end was cut by 0 bases, the J end by 1 base, with 21 bases between. The CDR3 runs 19 residues. CDR3: CASSLGLGGGTKLQETQYF. CDR3 nucleotides: TGTGCCAGCAGCTTAGGCCTCGGAGGGGGGACAAAACTCCAAGAGACCCAGTACTTC.

This clonotype was seen a few times. This chain links TRBV14 with TRBJ2-1; D unresolved. The J call may be incorrect, as the DNA end agrees better with TRBJ2-7. The germline V gene has CDR1 SGHDN and CDR2 FVKESK. The CDR3 consists of 18 residues. In DNA, the CDR3 is TGTGCCAGCAGCCAAGATGTCCAGGCCATAAGCTCCTACAATGAGCAGTACTTC. Translated: CASSQDVQAISSYNEQYF.

The rearrangement links TRBV20-1 to TRBJ1-5; perhaps TRBD1 as D (5 bases). Germline CDR1 reads DFQATT; CDR2 reads SNEGSKA (reference sequence). The V gene lost 6 bases and the J gene lost 4 bases, with 16 bases spanning the gap. The CDR3 sequence is 14 residues long. The CDR3 sequence: CSARGGGGNQPQHF. The CDR3 coding sequence is TGCAGTGCCCGTGGAGGCGGGGGAAATCAGCCCCAGCATTTT.

The chain couples TRBV10-3 to TRBJ1-6; a weak D match, TRBD1 (5 bases). V lost 6 bases, J lost 7 bases, and 10 bases lay in between. This CDR3 contains 13 residues. The V gene's germline CDR1 is ENHRY and CDR2 SYGVKD. CDR3 coding DNA: TGTGCCATCAGCGGGGCGCCGAATTCACCCCTCCACTTT. Translation gives CAISGAPNSPLHF.

This chain joins TRBV5-1 and TRBJ2-1; TRBD1 might be the D (6 bases). The V and J ends lost 2 bases and 2 bases respectively, with 14 bases between them. Germline CDR1 and CDR2: SGHRS and YFSETQ. The length of the CDR3 is 16 residues. CDR3 in amino acids: CASSFGVRGAYNEQFF. The CDR3 DNA is TGCGCCAGCAGCTTTGGGGTCAGGGGCGCCTACAATGAGCAGTTCTTC. The whole variable domain, filled in from reference TRBV5-1 and TRBJ2-1, reads KAGVTQTPRYLIKTRGQQVTLSCSPISGHRSVSWYQQTPGQGLQFLFEYFSETQRNKGNFPGRFSGRQFSNSRSEMNVSTLELGDSALYLCASSFGVRGAYNEQFFGPGTRLTVL.

This clonotype was counted between two and nine times. The chain has TRBV18 and TRBJ2-7; TRBD1 matches 9 bases. V dropped 4 bases and J dropped 2; count of bases not matched to a gene: 6. Germline CDR1 is KGHSH and CDR2 is LQKENI. This CDR3 comprises 15 residues. The CDR3 DNA reads as TGTGCCAGCTCACTCTCAGGACAGGGGACCTACGAGCAGTACTTC. Translating it yields CASSLSGQGTYEQYF.

This clonotype has just a few counts. This chain links TRBV27 with TRBJ2-1; no clear D gene. CDR1 and CDR2 from the germline V gene are MNHEY and SMNVEV (reference sequence). The CDR3 loop spans 13 amino acids. The germline V and J ends were trimmed by 5 bases and 8 bases, with 13 bases remaining between them. CDR3 in amino acids: CASSLVFWDEQFF. For the CDR3, the DNA is TGTGCCAGCAGTCTTGTTTTTTGGGATGAGCAGTTCTTC.

The chain carries TRBV6-1 and TRBJ2-3, with 8 nucleotides matching TRBD1. Germline lookup yields CDR1 MNHNS and CDR2 SASEGT. The CDR3 extends over 15 amino acids. V lost 3 bases to trimming and J lost 0 bases; unmatched junction nucleotides: 2. CDR3 region: CASSDRQGSTDTQYF. In DNA form, the CDR3 reads TGTGCCAGCAGTGATCGACAGGGGAGCACAGATACGCAGTATTTT.

The chain uses TRBV27 and TRBJ2-5; a weak D match, TRBD2 (6 bases). The J call is uncertain, as TRBJ2-7 better fits the DNA end. Germline CDR1 is MNHEY and CDR2 is SMNVEV (reference sequence). CDR3 length equals 14 residues. Here the CDR3 DNA reads TGTGCCAGCAGTGATGCGGGACTCCTTATCGAGCAGTACTTC. Encoded protein: CASSDAGLLIEQYF.